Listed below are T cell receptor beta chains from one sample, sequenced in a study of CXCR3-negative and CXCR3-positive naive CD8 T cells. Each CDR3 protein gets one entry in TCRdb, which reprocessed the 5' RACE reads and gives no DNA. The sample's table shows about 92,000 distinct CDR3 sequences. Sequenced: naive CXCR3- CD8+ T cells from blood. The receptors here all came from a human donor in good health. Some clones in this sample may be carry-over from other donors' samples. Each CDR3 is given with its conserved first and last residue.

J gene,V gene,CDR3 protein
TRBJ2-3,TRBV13,CASSTSGTSFTDTQYF
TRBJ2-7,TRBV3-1,CASSPPGAVDYEQYF
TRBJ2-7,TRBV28,CASSTSGPYEQYF
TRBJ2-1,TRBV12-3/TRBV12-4,CASSSSEEDEQFF
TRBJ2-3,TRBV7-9,CASSLFLVLARSDTQYF
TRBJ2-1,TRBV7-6,CASSLAEGNEQFF
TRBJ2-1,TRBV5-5,CASSSKATGQGSNEQFF
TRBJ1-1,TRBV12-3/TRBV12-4,CASSSSVLNTEAFF
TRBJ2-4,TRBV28,CASSLAFPPTAKNIQYF
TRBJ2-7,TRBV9,CASSSGQGEQYF
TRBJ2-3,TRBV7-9,CASSSLSRGASDTQYF
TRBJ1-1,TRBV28,CASSADGNTEAFF
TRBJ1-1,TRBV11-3,CASSFYGQSNTEAFF
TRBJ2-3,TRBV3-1,CASSEAKGSTDTQYF
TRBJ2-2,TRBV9,CASSESGDTGELFF
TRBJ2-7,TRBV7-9,CASSLNIGSYEQYF
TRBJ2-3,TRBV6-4,CASSQQGATDTQYF
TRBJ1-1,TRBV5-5,CASSFWDYGTEAFF
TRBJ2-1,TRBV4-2,CASSQDRRSWNEQFF
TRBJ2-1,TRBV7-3,CASSFFGQGVYNEQFF
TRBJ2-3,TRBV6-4,CASSDSRGDVDTQYF
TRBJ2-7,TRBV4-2,CASSPRTGYEQYF
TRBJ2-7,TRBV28,CASSPIPGLAGSYEQYF
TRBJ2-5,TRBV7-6,CASSLGWLAGGVETQYF
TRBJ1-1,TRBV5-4,CASSSYRVTEAFF
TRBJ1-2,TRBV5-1,CASSPRGTGGLDGYTF
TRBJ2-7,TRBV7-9,CASSSSYYYEQYF
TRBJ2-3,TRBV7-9,CASSSKEPTDTQYF
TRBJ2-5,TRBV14,CASSLWTGETQYF
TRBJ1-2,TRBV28,CASSPLLETRHEYGYTF
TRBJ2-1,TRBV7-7,CASSLDPGPQGNEQFF
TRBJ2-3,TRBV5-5,CASYRGPLTDTQYF
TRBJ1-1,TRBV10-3,CAVRGDTEAFF
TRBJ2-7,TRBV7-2,CASSFRDSGYEQYF
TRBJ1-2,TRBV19,CASSPGFMGLGGGYTF
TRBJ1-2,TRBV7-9,CASSLGPNYGYTF
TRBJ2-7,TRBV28,CASSQLNSYEQYF
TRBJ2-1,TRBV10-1,CASSTGTSGRREQFF
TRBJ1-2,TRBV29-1,CSVDSESPYGYTF
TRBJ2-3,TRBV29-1,CSVEALAGEDPDTQYF
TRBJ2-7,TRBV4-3,CASSQEGPVGGSGYEQYF
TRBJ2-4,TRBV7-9,CASSLIRGQLAKNIQYF
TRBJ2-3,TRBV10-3,CAISELAPTDTQYF
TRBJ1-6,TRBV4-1,CASSQGLGKDSPLHF
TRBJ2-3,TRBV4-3,CASSQGGTGYTDTQYF
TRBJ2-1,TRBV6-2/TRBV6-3,CASSYSPFGRTDNEQFF
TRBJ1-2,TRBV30,CAWHTDYGYTF
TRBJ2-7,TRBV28,CASNLRQGADEQYF
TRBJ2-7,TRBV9,CASSPYLLQDSYEQYF
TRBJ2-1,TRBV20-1,CSAITHTRVSYNEQFF
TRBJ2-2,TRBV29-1,CSVSGLAGGFGELFF
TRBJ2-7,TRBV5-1,CASRGTGTGDDEQYF
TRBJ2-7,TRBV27,CASSFGQGAFYEQYF
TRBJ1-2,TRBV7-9,CASSLVGGNYGYTF